The rows below give T cell receptor beta chains drawn from one sample of a study of blood T cell repertoires in COVID-19. The table came from immunoSEQ multiplex PCR; TCRdb's copy has only in-frame clones and leaves some out. This table has fewer than 200,000 clones, about 90% appearing once. Specimen: peripheral blood. The source is a man younger than 40 with COVID-19, enrolled during active disease. Each CDR3 is given with its conserved first and last residue. A D gene is named only where the DNA matches it firmly. Only some rows state a clone size, as once, few, many or a class for expanded clones.

J | D | size | V | DNA | CDR3
TRBJ1-2 | . | . | TRBV9 | TGTGCCAGCAGCGTAGGAACTACGGACTGGTTCTATGGCTACACCTTC | CASSVGTTDWFYGYTF
TRBJ1-1 | . | . | TRBV5-1 | TGCGCCAGCAGGCTGGCCCCAGGGATTGGGATAGGCACTGAAGCTTTCTTT | CASRLAPGIGIGTEAFF
TRBJ2-3 | TRBD2 | . | TRBV10-3 | TGTGCCATCGAAGGCGGGGGGGCCGGGGATACGCAGTATTTT | CAIEGGGAGDTQYF
TRBJ2-7 | TRBD2 | . | TRBV28 | TGTGCCAGCAGCCTTCTAGGACTAGCGGGATCCTACGAGCAGTACTTC | CASSLLGLAGSYEQYF
TRBJ1-1 | TRBD1 | . | TRBV6-2/TRBV6-3 | TGTGCCAGCAGTTACCGTTCGGGACAGACTTTTGTGAACACTGAAGCTTTCTTT | CASSYRSGQTFVNTEAFF
TRBJ2-3 | TRBD2 | . | TRBV28 | TGTGCCAGCAGCCCCTACTTACTAGCGGGAGGAGATACGCAGTATTTT | CASSPYLLAGGDTQYF
TRBJ2-2 | TRBD2 | . | TRBV14 | TGTGCCAGCAGCCCTCAGGGACTAGCGGGCTTCTGGAACACCGGGGAGCTGTTTTTT | CASSPQGLAGFWNTGELFF
TRBJ2-2 | TRBD1 | . | TRBV5-6 | TGTGCCAGCACCCGACCGGGACAGGGAGGTCCCGGGGAGCTGTTTTTT | CASTRPGQGGPGELFF
TRBJ2-7 | TRBD2 | . | TRBV18 | TGTGCCAGCTCACCACTAGCGGGACGCTCCTACGAGCAGTACTTC | CASSPLAGRSYEQYF
TRBJ1-2 | . | . | TRBV19 | TGTGCCAGTAGTTCCAAGCTTAACTATGGCTACACCTTC | CASSSKLNYGYTF
TRBJ2-1 | TRBD2 | . | TRBV6-5 | TGTGCCAGCAGTTACTCGGGACTAGCGGTAAATGAGCAGTTCTTC | CASSYSGLAVNEQFF
TRBJ1-5 | . | once | TRBV7-3 | TGTGCCAGCAGCTCTGGACAGCGATATAGCAATCAGCCCCAGCATTTT | CASSSGQRYSNQPQHF
TRBJ2-7 | . | . | TRBV19 | TGTGCCAGTAGTATAAGCCCGATACAGGGTTCCGTCTACGAGCAGTACTTC | CASSISPIQGSVYEQYF
TRBJ1-4 | . | . | TRBV6-5 | TGTGCCAGCAGTTATCGCTATACGGCGGATGAAAAACTGTTTTTT | CASSYRYTADEKLFF
TRBJ1-2 | TRBD1 | . | TRBV7-3 | TGTGCCAGCAGCCTACAGGGGGCAGGGGATGGCTACACCTTC | CASSLQGAGDGYTF
TRBJ2-7 | TRBD1 | . | TRBV28 | TGTGCCAGCAGTTCCGGACAGGGGGCTTCCTACGAGCAGTACTTC | CASSSGQGASYEQYF
TRBJ1-5 | . | . | TRBV2 | TGTGCCAGCAGCGAATCACAGGGAAGCAATCAGCCCCAGCATTTT | CASSESQGSNQPQHF
TRBJ2-1 | TRBD2 | . | TRBV4-3 | TGCGCCAGCAGCCCTTCGCCTAGCGGGAGAGTGGGGGGGCAGTTCTTC | CASSPSPSGRVGGQFF
TRBJ1-1 | . | . | TRBV28 | TGTGCCAGCAGTTTGGGGTCAGGGGTTACTGAAGCTTTCTTT | CASSLGSGVTEAFF
TRBJ2-3 | TRBD2 | . | TRBV27 | TGTGCCAGCAGTTTGGTTAGCGGGGGGGCTCGCCCAGATACGCAGTATTTT | CASSLVSGGARPDTQYF
TRBJ1-4 | . | . | TRBV6-2/TRBV6-3 | TGTGCCAGCAGCGACGACAGCTATAATGAAAAACTGTTTTTT | CASSDDSYNEKLFF
TRBJ2-2 | . | . | TRBV7-2 | TGTGCCAGCAGCTCGTTTAAGAACACCGGGGAGCTGTTTTTT | CASSSFKNTGELFF
TRBJ1-6 | . | few | TRBV5-1 | TGCGCCAGCAGCTTTGAGGGTTATAATTCACCCCTCCACTTT | CASSFEGYNSPLHF
TRBJ2-3 | TRBD2 | . | TRBV5-4 | TGTGCCAGCAGCTGGGGACTAGCGGGGGGGCTGGATACGCAGTATTTT | CASSWGLAGGLDTQYF
TRBJ1-1 | . | . | TRBV7-6 | TGTGCCAGCAGCTTAACTGACACTGAAGCTTTCTTT | CASSLTDTEAFF
TRBJ2-7 | TRBD1 | . | TRBV3-1/TRBV3-2 | TGTGCCAGCGACCCCCGGAATTTTGGGCGAAGACAGGGGGCGAAGTTGGAGTACTTC | CASDPRNFGRRQGAKLEYF
TRBJ2-7 | . | . | TRBV24-1 | TGTGCCACCAGCCGCTTGTCGGGAGTAAGCGAGCAGTACTTC | CATSRLSGVSEQYF
TRBJ2-5 | . | . | TRBV7-2 | TGTGCCAGCGGCAACCAAGAGACCCAGTACTTC | CASGNQETQYF
TRBJ1-1 | . | . | TRBV5-4 | TGTGCCAGCAGCTTGGGGGCAGGGCTGACTGAAGCTTTCTTT | CASSLGAGLTEAFF
TRBJ2-7 | . | . | TRBV7-2 | TGTGCCAGCAGCCCAGGACAGAATTACTACGAGCAGTACTTC | CASSPGQNYYEQYF
TRBJ1-1 | . | . | TRBV29-1 | TGCAGCGTTGAAAAAGCTATGAACACTGAAGCTTTCTTT | CSVEKAMNTEAFF
TRBJ2-7 | TRBD1 | . | TRBV5-1 | TGCGCCAGCAGGCCTTGGACAGGCCCTCTCGAGCAGTACTTC | CASRPWTGPLEQYF
TRBJ1-5 | TRBD1 | . | TRBV6-2/TRBV6-3 | TGTGCCAGCAGCTCGGGACAGGTCAATCAGCCCCAGCATTTT | CASSSGQVNQPQHF
TRBJ1-2 | . | . | TRBV3-1/TRBV3-2 | TGTGCCAGCAGCCAAGGTTCCCAGTCGGGAGGCTACACCTTC | CASSQGSQSGGYTF
TRBJ1-2 | . | once | TRBV7-2 | TGTGCCAGCAGCTTAGACCAGGGTGTTAGGTATGGCTACACCTTC | CASSLDQGVRYGYTF
TRBJ1-5 | TRBD1 | . | TRBV5-6 | TGTGCCAGCAGTTCTCGATGGACAGGGATGGTGCCCCAGCATTTT | CASSSRWTGMVPQHF
TRBJ1-1 | TRBD1 | once | TRBV20-1 | TGCAGTGCTAGTGGGACAGGGGTGATGAACACTGAAGCTTTCTTT | CSASGTGVMNTEAFF
TRBJ1-2 | TRBD1 | . | TRBV6-5 | TGTGCCAGCAGCTCCGGGACAGGGAGAGGCTACACCTTC | CASSSGTGRGYTF
TRBJ2-5 | . | . | TRBV2 | TGTGCCGGCGGCATGTCCCAAGAGACCCAGTACTTC | CAGGMSQETQYF
TRBJ2-7 | TRBD1 | . | TRBV27 | TGTGCCAGCAGTTTATCAGGACAGGGTATGGGTGAGCAGTACTTC | CASSLSGQGMGEQYF
TRBJ2-5 | TRBD2 | . | TRBV7-9 | TGTGCCAGCAGCACCGGGACTAGCGATGAGACCCAGTACTTC | CASSTGTSDETQYF
TRBJ2-5 | TRBD2 | . | TRBV7-2 | TGTGCCAGCAGGGGTAGTAGCGGGAGTGGGGAGACCCAGTACTTC | CASRGSSGSGETQYF
TRBJ1-2 | . | . | TRBV6-2/TRBV6-3 | TGTGCCAGCAGTCCCAACACCTATGGCTACACCTTC | CASSPNTYGYTF
TRBJ1-2 | TRBD1 | . | TRBV6-5 | TGTGCCAGCAGTCCCCAGACAGGGGGAGGCTATGGCTACACCTTC | CASSPQTGGGYGYTF
TRBJ1-5 | . | . | TRBV10-3 | TGTGCCATCAGTGACAGGGGCCCCAATCAGCCCCAGCATTTT | CAISDRGPNQPQHF
TRBJ1-2 | TRBD1 | . | TRBV4-2 | TGTGCCAGCAGCCAAGAAGGGACAGGGGGGGAACATGGCTACACCTTC | CASSQEGTGGEHGYTF
TRBJ1-5 | TRBD1 | . | TRBV28 | TGTGCCAGCAGTCTCAGGACAGGGGAAGGCAATCAGCCCCAGCATTTT | CASSLRTGEGNQPQHF
TRBJ2-5 | TRBD2 | once | TRBV9 | TGTGCCAGCAGCGTAGGGATAGCGGGACAAGAGACCCAGTACTTC | CASSVGIAGQETQYF
TRBJ1-2 | TRBD1 | . | TRBV3-1/TRBV3-2 | TGTGCCAGCAGCCAAGATCGGGGACAGGGAGGCTACACCTTC | CASSQDRGQGGYTF
TRBJ1-1 | . | . | TRBV18 | TGTGCCAGCTCACTACAACGCATCTCGGGGAGCACTGAAGCTTTCTTT | CASSLQRISGSTEAFF
TRBJ2-5 | TRBD2 | . | TRBV3-1/TRBV3-2 | TGTGCCAGCAGCCAAGGGCGGGGACTAGCGGGGGCCCAGGGCCAGTACTTC | CASSQGRGLAGAQGQYF
TRBJ1-5 | TRBD1 | . | TRBV29-1 | TGCAGCGTTGCTCTAGGGACAGGGTTTCAGCCCCAGCATTTT | CSVALGTGFQPQHF
TRBJ1-2 | . | . | TRBV7-9 | TGTGCCAGCAGCCGACAGATATATAACTATGGCTACACCTTC | CASSRQIYNYGYTF
TRBJ2-7 | TRBD2 | . | TRBV9 | TGTGCCAGCAGCGCCGGACTAGCGGGAGTCGACGAGCAGTACTTC | CASSAGLAGVDEQYF